This is a list of T cell receptor beta chains from one sample in a study of response to subunit inactivated influenza vaccine. TCRdb re-derived calls from the RT-PCR reads in MiXCR, one entry per CDR3 protein. Altogether 500,000 to 550,000 distinct CDR3 sequences are present, around 25% being singletons, with the ten largest covering roughly 2.8%. The same data also went into a second study, on T cells expressing NK-cell markers.

The specimen was CD4+ T cells sorted from PBMCs, collected approximately 12 days after vaccination. These receptors were taken from a man aged 50 or older who received an inactivated influenza vaccine. CDR3s include the opening cysteine and the closing phenylalanine or tryptophan. The D gene is left open where the match is weak. Clone size appears in some rows only: once, few, many, or a class for an expanded clone.

abundance	v_gene	j_gene	d_gene	CDR3nt	CDR3aa
few	TRBV7-2	TRBJ2-5	.	TGTGCCAGCAGCTTAGCCGGGGCGAAAGAGACCCAGTACTTC	CASSLAGAKETQYF
few	TRBV20-1	TRBJ1-5	TRBD1	TGCAGTGCTAGACTCATACAGGGGATTGGCAATCAGCCCCAGCATTTT	CSARLIQGIGNQPQHF
.	TRBV4-3	TRBJ1-5	TRBD1	TGCGCCAGCAGCCGGAACAGGGGAAGCGGACAGCCCCAGCATTTT	CASSRNRGSGQPQHF
.	TRBV29-1	TRBJ1-2	.	TGCAGCGTTGAAGATCGGGGGGCCTCTAACTATGGCTACACCTTC	CSVEDRGASNYGYTF
few	TRBV7-9	TRBJ2-5	TRBD2	TGTGCCAGCAGCTTCGGACTAGCGGGACCGGAGACCCAGTACTTC	CASSFGLAGPETQYF
few	TRBV21-1	TRBJ2-1	.	TGTGCCAGCAGCAAAGGGACGACTAGCGGCAACAATGAGCAGTTCTTC	CASSKGTTSGNNEQFF
many	TRBV12-3/TRBV12-4	TRBJ2-2	.	TGTGCCAGCAGTTCAGCAGCGAGCACCGGGGAGCTGTTTTTT	CASSSAASTGELFF
few	TRBV28	TRBJ2-1	.	TGTGCCAGCAGTTTAACTTCCCCGGGGTACAATGAGCAGTTCTTC	CASSLTSPGYNEQFF
few	TRBV6-2/TRBV6-3	TRBJ1-4	.	TGTGCCAGCAGTTCGACGAGAGGGCGGACCACAACTAATGAAAAACTGTTTTTT	CASSSTRGRTTTNEKLFF
few	TRBV10-3	TRBJ2-3	TRBD1	TGTGCCATCAGCAGCCGGACAGGAAGAAGCACAGATACGCAGTATTTT	CAISSRTGRSTDTQYF
once	TRBV11-2	TRBJ2-1	TRBD1	TGTGCCAGCAGCGACGGACAGGGACCCTACAATGAGCAGTTCTTC	CASSDGQGPYNEQFF
few	TRBV24-1	TRBJ2-2	TRBD1	TGTGCCACCAGGGGGACAGGACCAAACACCGGGGAGCTGTTTTTT	CATRGTGPNTGELFF
.	TRBV7-2	TRBJ1-3	.	TGTGCCAGCAGCTTAACGACCGCGAAAGGAAACACCATATATTTT	CASSLTTAKGNTIYF
.	TRBV6-1	TRBJ2-1	.	TGTGCCAGCACGTGGCGGTTGAGCTCCTACAATGAGCAGTTCTTC	CASTWRLSSYNEQFF
.	TRBV12-3/TRBV12-4	TRBJ1-3	.	TGTGCCAGCAGTTTACACGGTGTGATGGGAGGAAACACCATATATTTT	CASSLHGVMGGNTIYF
few	TRBV7-2	TRBJ2-3	.	TGTGCCAGCAGCCAACACCGGGATACGCAGTATTTT	CASSQHRDTQYF
few	TRBV29-1	TRBJ2-7	TRBD1	TGCAGCGTTGGCGACAGGGGTAAGGGGGAGCAGTACTTC	CSVGDRGKGEQYF
.	TRBV4-1	TRBJ2-7	.	TGCGCCAGCAGCCTAAGCGCGGGCGAGCAGTACTTC	CASSLSAGEQYF
.	TRBV6-5	TRBJ2-5	.	TGTGCCAGCAGTTACTCCGGCAGGGTAGAGACCCAGTACTTC	CASSYSGRVETQYF
many	TRBV20-1	TRBJ1-5	.	TGCAGTGCGTTTGAAACGGAGCCCAATCAGCCCCAGCATTTT	CSAFETEPNQPQHF
few	TRBV11-2	TRBJ2-5	TRBD2	TGTGCCAGCAGCTACGGACTAGCGGAAGAGACCCAGTACTTC	CASSYGLAEETQYF
many	TRBV3-1	TRBJ2-7	TRBD2	TGTGCCAGCAGCCCAGGACTAGTTGGCTACGAGCAGTACTTC	CASSPGLVGYEQYF
few	TRBV6-5	TRBJ2-2	.	TGTGCCAGCAGTTACAGTAATCGGCTTATCACCGGGGAGCTGTTTTTT	CASSYSNRLITGELFF
.	TRBV10-3	TRBJ2-1	TRBD1	TGTGCCATCAGTGGAACAGGGGACGAGCAGTTCTTC	CAISGTGDEQFF
.	TRBV3-1	TRBJ1-2	.	TGTGCCAGCAGCCAATACGACTCCAGAGATCGAAGCTATGGCTACACCTTC	CASSQYDSRDRSYGYTF
few	TRBV4-3	TRBJ1-6	.	TGCGCCAGCAGCCAAGAGGGACGTGATTCACCCCTCCACTTT	CASSQEGRDSPLHF
few	TRBV12-3/TRBV12-4	TRBJ2-1	.	TGTGCCAGCAGTTTACGCCCGCCCAATGAGCAGTTCTTC	CASSLRPPNEQFF
.	TRBV12-3/TRBV12-4	TRBJ2-5	.	TGTGCCAGCAGTTTTCCCCACCGGGAGACCCAGTACTTC	CASSFPHRETQYF
few	TRBV4-1	TRBJ2-3	.	TGCGCCAGCAGCCAACCAAGGGTTAGGGCTCTAGATACGCAGTATTTT	CASSQPRVRALDTQYF
.	TRBV2	TRBJ2-2	.	TGTGCCAGCTTCCCAGGGAGCGGGGAGCTGTTTTTT	CASFPGSGELFF
.	TRBV20-1	TRBJ1-1	TRBD1	TGCAGTGCCACCTCGGGACAGGGGAAAACTGAAGCTTTCTTT	CSATSGQGKTEAFF
many	TRBV5-1	TRBJ2-7	.	TGCGCCAGCAGCAACCTAGCGAAGACCTACGAGCAGTACTTC	CASSNLAKTYEQYF
few	TRBV7-2	TRBJ2-1	.	TGTGCCAGCAGCCAAGGGTTGTGGGGGGTCTTGGTCTTC	CASSQGLWGVLVF
few	TRBV6-2/TRBV6-3	TRBJ2-7	.	TGTGCCAGCAGTTATACGGCAGGGGACGCCTACGAGCAGTACTTC	CASSYTAGDAYEQYF
.	TRBV9	TRBJ2-1	TRBD2	TGTGCCAGCAGCGTAGCTAGCGGGAGACAGCGTGAGCAGTTCTTC	CASSVASGRQREQFF
.	TRBV7-6	TRBJ2-7	.	TGTGCCAGCAGCTCCAGGTTAAACGAGCAGTACTTC	CASSSRLNEQYF
.	TRBV7-2	TRBJ2-1	TRBD1	TGTGCCAGCAGCTTGGGACAGGCCTACAATGAGCAGTTCTTC	CASSLGQAYNEQFF
.	TRBV6-4	TRBJ2-3	.	TGTGCCAGCACAGGGGACTACACCACAGATACGCAGTATTTT	CASTGDYTTDTQYF
few	TRBV5-5	TRBJ2-1	TRBD2	TGTGCCAGCAGCTTGTACGCGGGAGTGTCCTACAATGAGCAGTTCTTC	CASSLYAGVSYNEQFF
.	TRBV20-1	TRBJ1-6	.	TGCAGTGCTAGAGGGGGTTCGGGGGTCTATAATTCACCCCTCCACTTT	CSARGGSGVYNSPLHF
.	TRBV7-2	TRBJ2-3	.	TGTGCCAGCGGCTTCGGATCCTTCACAGATACGCAGTATTTT	CASGFGSFTDTQYF
.	TRBV28	TRBJ2-2	.	TGTGCCAGCAAGTGGATCGCCGGGGAGCTGTTTTTT	CASKWIAGELFF
.	TRBV3-1	TRBJ2-1	TRBD2	TGTGCCAGCAGCCAGGTAGGGACTAGTGTGGGGGACAATGAGCAGTTCTTC	CASSQVGTSVGDNEQFF
few	TRBV12-3/TRBV12-4	TRBJ2-1	TRBD1	TGTGCCAGCAGTTTCAGGGGGCACAAGTTCTTC	CASSFRGHKFF
.	TRBV20-1	TRBJ2-1	TRBD2	TGCAGTGCTAGAGATCCGGGACTAGCGAGCAATGAGCAGTTCTTC	CSARDPGLASNEQFF
.	TRBV24-1	TRBJ2-7	TRBD1	TGTGCCACCAGTGACTCTGGACAGGGGGCTAACGAGCAGTACTTC	CATSDSGQGANEQYF
few	TRBV25-1	TRBJ1-1	TRBD1	TGTGCCAGCACCCTCCCCGGGACAGCGGGCACTGAAGCTTTCTTT	CASTLPGTAGTEAFF
.	TRBV12-3/TRBV12-4	TRBJ2-7	.	TGTGCCAGCAGTTTGGGACCCTCAACCTACGAGCAGTACTTC	CASSLGPSTYEQYF
few	TRBV7-2	TRBJ1-6	.	TGTGCCAGCAGCTTAGCAGCGAATTCACCCCTCCACTTT	CASSLAANSPLHF
.	TRBV4-1	TRBJ2-5	.	TGCGCCAGCAGCCAAGATGGAACCCGGCGGACCCAGTACTTC	CASSQDGTRRTQYF
.	TRBV28	TRBJ2-1	TRBD2	TGTGCCAGCCAGCAACTAGCGGGACAAATGCAGTTCTTC	CASQQLAGQMQFF
.	TRBV10-3	TRBJ2-7	.	TGTGCCATCAAGGGGACTGCCTACGAGCAGTACTTC	CAIKGTAYEQYF
.	TRBV20-1	TRBJ1-1	.	TGCAGTGCTAGAAAGGGGGGGCTGGACACTGAAGCTTTCTTT	CSARKGGLDTEAFF
.	TRBV28	TRBJ2-3	TRBD2	TGTGCCAGCAGAACCGTAGCGGGATTGGGAGATACGCAGTATTTT	CASRTVAGLGDTQYF
.	TRBV5-4	TRBJ2-5	TRBD1	TGTGCCAGCAGAATGACAGGGGAAGGAAAGACCCAGTACTTC	CASRMTGEGKTQYF